What follows describes a single T cell receptor beta chain. The target antigen is unknown. The assay used was immunoSEQ (version v3.0), run at survey level. Sequencing used immunoSEQ multiplex PCR; TCRdb keeps in-frame clones, though not all of them. The sample records 30,000 to 40,000 clones, 70% to 80% being singletons. This specimen comes from a study of long-term antiretroviral therapy in people with HIV. Study-level points and caveats: Post-treatment diversity went higher with ART but stayed below transplant donor controls. Viral resistance, ART adherence and therapy changes all lacked available data. Narrower CDR3 length ranges marked HIV repertoires relative to controls.

The CDR3 length is 19 residues. Germline lookup yields CDR1 SGHDN and CDR2 FVKESK. Trimming took 4 bases from V and 0 from J; bases not matched to a gene: 9. Sequences were derived from unsorted PBMCs, sampled 1.9 years after starting antiretroviral therapy. The TCR was taken from a man aged 18 to 30 with HIV. The chain employs TRBV14 and TRBJ1-4; TRBD1 matches 12 bases. The CDR3 DNA sequence: TGTGCCAGCAGCCCGGGGACAGGGGGCTATTTTACAACTAATGAAAAACTGTTTTTT. This encodes CASSPGTGGYFTTNEKLFF. The full variable domain, completed using reference TRBV14 and TRBJ1-4, is EAGVTQFPSHSVIEKGQTVTLRCDPISGHDNLYWYRRVMGKEIKFLLHFVKESKQDESGMPNNRFLAERTGGTYSTLKVQPAELEDSGVYFCASSPGTGGYFTTNEKLFFGSGTQLSVL.